Listed here is a single TCR beta chain. The antigen remains unidentified. Treatment denoted: approximately 9-day PBMC culture with coronavirus spike peptide pools or control peptides (ViraFEST assay). Peptide pool stimulation in ViraFEST expanded antigen-specific T cells, whose TCRs were then sequenced. After removal of 4 bases from V and 8 bases from J, the junction contained 5 bases not matched to a gene. This CDR3 has 14 residues. In germline, CDR1 is SNHLY, CDR2 FYNNEI. The data were obtained in a study of vaccination and CD4 T cells after COVID-19. Cultured CD4+ T cells had their DNA profiled by the Oncomine TCR Beta short-read assay. It was cultured CD4+ T cells from which genomic DNA was extracted. TCRdb re-called the PCR reads with MiXCR, one entry per CDR3 protein. Seen here are about 15,000 distinct CDR3 sequences, around 30% observed once, and the top ten hold approximately 14%.

The material sequenced was cultured CD4+ T cells from blood. The source is a human donor with COVID-19. The rearrangement uses TRBV2 and TRBJ1-4, with 9 bases matching TRBD1. The CDR3 here is CASSVRGTGEKLFF. Written as DNA, the CDR3 is TGTGCCAGCAGTGTCCGAGGGACAGGGGAAAAACTGTTTTTT. Full variable domain (outside the CDR3, taken from reference TRBV2 and TRBJ1-4): EPEVTQTPSHQVTQMGQEVILRCVPISNHLYFYWYRQILGQKVEFLVSFYNNEISEKSEIFDDQFSVERPDGSNFTLKIRSTKLEDSAMYFCASSVRGTGEKLFFGSGTQLSVL.